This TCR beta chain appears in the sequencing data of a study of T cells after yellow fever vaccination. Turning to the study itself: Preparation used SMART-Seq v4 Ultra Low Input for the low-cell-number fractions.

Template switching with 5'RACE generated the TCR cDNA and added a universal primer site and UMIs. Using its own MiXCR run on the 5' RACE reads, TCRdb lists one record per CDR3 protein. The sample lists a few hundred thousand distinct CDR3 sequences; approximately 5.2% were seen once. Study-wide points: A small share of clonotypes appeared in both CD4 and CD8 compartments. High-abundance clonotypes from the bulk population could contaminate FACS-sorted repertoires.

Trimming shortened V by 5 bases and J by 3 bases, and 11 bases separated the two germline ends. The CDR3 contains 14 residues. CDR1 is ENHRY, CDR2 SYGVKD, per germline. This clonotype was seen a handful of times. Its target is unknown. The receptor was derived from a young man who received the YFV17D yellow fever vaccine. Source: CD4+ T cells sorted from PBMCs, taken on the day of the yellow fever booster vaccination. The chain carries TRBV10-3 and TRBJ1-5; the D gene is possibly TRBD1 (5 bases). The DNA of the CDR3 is TGTGCCATCAGTCCCGGACAAGACAATCAGCCCCAGCATTTT. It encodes CAISPGQDNQPQHF.